Listed below are T cell receptor beta chains from one sample, sequenced in a study of blood T cell repertoires in COVID-19. Using immunoSEQ multiplex PCR, the repertoire was profiled, and TCRdb retains in-frame clones only, with some absent. The sample records 300,000 to 350,000 clones, about nine tenths being singletons. Sample: PBMCs or T cells enriched from blood (not recorded which). Receptors originate from a woman aged 18-29 years who had recovered from COVID-19. Both conserved end residues are part of each CDR3. Fields, in order: CDR3 protein, CDR3 DNA, J gene, clone size, V gene, D gene. D genes are given only for firm matches. Clone sizes are given selectively: once, few, many, or a class where the clone is expanded.

CDR3: CASSFPPRTGQDSPLHF; DNA: TGTGCCAGCAGTTTCCCCCCGAGGACAGGGCAGGACTCACCCCTCCACTTT; J: TRBJ1-6; size: .; V: TRBV27; D: TRBD1
CDR3: CASSYRPGQTNYGYTF; DNA: TGTGCCAGCAGCTACCGACCGGGACAGACTAACTATGGCTACACCTTC; J: TRBJ1-2; size: .; V: TRBV5-5; D: TRBD1
CDR3: CAISESTGVHYGYTF; DNA: TGTGCCATCAGTGAGTCGACAGGGGTGCACTATGGCTACACCTTC; J: TRBJ1-2; size: .; V: TRBV10-3; D: TRBD1
CDR3: CASSQLSLQGGIGAEAFF; DNA: TGTGCCAGCAGTCAGCTCAGCCTACAGGGGGGAATTGGCGCTGAAGCTTTCTTT; J: TRBJ1-1; size: .; V: TRBV13; D: TRBD1
CDR3: CASRSGGTNEKLFF; DNA: TGTGCAAGTCGCTCGGGGGGGACTAATGAAAAACTGTTTTTT; J: TRBJ1-4; size: .; V: TRBV12-2; D: .
CDR3: CASIITPGQGYNEQFF; DNA: TGTGCCAGCATTATAACCCCGGGACAGGGGTACAATGAGCAGTTCTTC; J: TRBJ2-1; size: .; V: TRBV2; D: TRBD1
CDR3: CATSRDLWDRDGYTF; DNA: TGTGCCACCAGCAGAGATCTCTGGGACAGGGATGGCTACACCTTC; J: TRBJ1-2; size: .; V: TRBV15; D: TRBD1
CDR3: CASSKGQGLYGYTF; DNA: TGTGCCAGCAGTAAGGGACAGGGACTCTATGGCTACACCTTC; J: TRBJ1-2; size: .; V: TRBV28; D: TRBD1
CDR3: CASSQGQITDTQYF; DNA: TGTGCCAGCAGCCAAGGACAGATCACAGATACGCAGTATTTT; J: TRBJ2-3; size: .; V: TRBV3-1/TRBV3-2; D: .
CDR3: CASSRSAGANTGELFF; DNA: TGTGCCAGCAGCAGGTCGGCGGGAGCGAACACCGGGGAGCTGTTTTTT; J: TRBJ2-2; size: .; V: TRBV9; D: TRBD2
CDR3: CASSLPYEGEGYTF; DNA: TGCGCCAGCAGCTTGCCGTACGAGGGGGAAGGCTACACCTTC; J: TRBJ1-2; size: .; V: TRBV5-1; D: .
CDR3: CASSLRGFDQPQHF; DNA: TGTGCCAGCAGCTTAAGGGGGTTTGATCAGCCCCAGCATTTT; J: TRBJ1-5; size: .; V: TRBV11-1; D: .
CDR3: CASSPAGDRAYEQYF; DNA: TGCGCCAGCAGCCCGGCAGGGGACAGGGCCTACGAGCAGTACTTC; J: TRBJ2-7; size: few; V: TRBV5-1; D: TRBD1
CDR3: CASGVEGRTDTQYF; DNA: TGCGCCAGCGGGGTGGAGGGCCGAACAGATACGCAGTATTTT; J: TRBJ2-3; size: .; V: TRBV5-1; D: .
CDR3: CASSFLAGASVGEQFF; DNA: TGCGCCAGCAGCTTTTTAGCGGGAGCATCCGTCGGTGAGCAGTTCTTC; J: TRBJ2-1; size: .; V: TRBV5-1; D: TRBD2
CDR3: CASSRQSSYNSPLHF; DNA: TGTGCCAGCAGCCGACAGAGCTCCTATAATTCACCCCTCCACTTT; J: TRBJ1-6; size: few; V: TRBV25-1; D: .
CDR3: CASSVVGRVEAGELFF; DNA: TGTGCCAGCAGCGTAGTGGGCAGGGTTGAGGCCGGGGAGCTGTTTTTT; J: TRBJ2-2; size: .; V: TRBV9; D: .
CDR3: CASSYSDSSYGYTF; DNA: TGTGCCAGCAGTTACTCGGACAGCAGCTATGGCTACACCTTC; J: TRBJ1-2; size: .; V: TRBV6-5; D: .
CDR3: CASSLAGGDEQYF; DNA: TGTGCCAGCAGCTTAGCGGGGGGGGACGAGCAGTACTTC; J: TRBJ2-7; size: .; V: TRBV7-9; D: TRBD2
CDR3: CASSPRVETVEKLFF; DNA: TGTGCCAGCAGCCCTCGGGTGGAGACAGTTGAAAAACTGTTTTTT; J: TRBJ1-4; size: .; V: TRBV9; D: .
CDR3: CASSQVIFGRDRGDTIYF; DNA: TGCGCCAGCAGCCAAGTTATATTTGGACGGGACAGGGGCGACACCATATATTTT; J: TRBJ1-3; size: .; V: TRBV4-1; D: TRBD1
CDR3: CASSNLAGDGLYNEQFF; DNA: TGTGCCAGCAGCAACTTAGCGGGAGATGGGCTATACAATGAGCAGTTCTTC; J: TRBJ2-1; size: .; V: TRBV21-1; D: .
CDR3: CASSFSRGGYTF; DNA: TGTGCCAGCAGCTTTAGCCGGGGTGGCTACACCTTC; J: TRBJ1-2; size: .; V: TRBV3-1/TRBV3-2; D: .
CDR3: CASSQRMSSESVNQPQHF; DNA: TGCGCCAGCAGCCAACGGATGTCAAGCGAATCAGTCAATCAGCCCCAGCATTTT; J: TRBJ1-5; size: few; V: TRBV4-3; D: .